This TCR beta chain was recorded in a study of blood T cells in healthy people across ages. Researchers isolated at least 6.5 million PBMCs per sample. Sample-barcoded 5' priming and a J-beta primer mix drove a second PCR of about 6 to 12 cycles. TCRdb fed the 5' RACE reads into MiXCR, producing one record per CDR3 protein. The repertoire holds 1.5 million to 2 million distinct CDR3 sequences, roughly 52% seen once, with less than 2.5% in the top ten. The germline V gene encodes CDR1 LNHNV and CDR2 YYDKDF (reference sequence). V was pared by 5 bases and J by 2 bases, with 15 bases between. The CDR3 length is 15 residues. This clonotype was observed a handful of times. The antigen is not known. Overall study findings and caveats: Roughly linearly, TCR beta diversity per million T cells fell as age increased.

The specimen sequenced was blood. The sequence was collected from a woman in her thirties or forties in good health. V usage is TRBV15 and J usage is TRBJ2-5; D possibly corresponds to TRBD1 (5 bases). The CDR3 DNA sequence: TGTGCCACCAGCGGCGAAAACGACAGACAAGAGACCCAGTACTTC. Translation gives CATSGENDRQETQYF.